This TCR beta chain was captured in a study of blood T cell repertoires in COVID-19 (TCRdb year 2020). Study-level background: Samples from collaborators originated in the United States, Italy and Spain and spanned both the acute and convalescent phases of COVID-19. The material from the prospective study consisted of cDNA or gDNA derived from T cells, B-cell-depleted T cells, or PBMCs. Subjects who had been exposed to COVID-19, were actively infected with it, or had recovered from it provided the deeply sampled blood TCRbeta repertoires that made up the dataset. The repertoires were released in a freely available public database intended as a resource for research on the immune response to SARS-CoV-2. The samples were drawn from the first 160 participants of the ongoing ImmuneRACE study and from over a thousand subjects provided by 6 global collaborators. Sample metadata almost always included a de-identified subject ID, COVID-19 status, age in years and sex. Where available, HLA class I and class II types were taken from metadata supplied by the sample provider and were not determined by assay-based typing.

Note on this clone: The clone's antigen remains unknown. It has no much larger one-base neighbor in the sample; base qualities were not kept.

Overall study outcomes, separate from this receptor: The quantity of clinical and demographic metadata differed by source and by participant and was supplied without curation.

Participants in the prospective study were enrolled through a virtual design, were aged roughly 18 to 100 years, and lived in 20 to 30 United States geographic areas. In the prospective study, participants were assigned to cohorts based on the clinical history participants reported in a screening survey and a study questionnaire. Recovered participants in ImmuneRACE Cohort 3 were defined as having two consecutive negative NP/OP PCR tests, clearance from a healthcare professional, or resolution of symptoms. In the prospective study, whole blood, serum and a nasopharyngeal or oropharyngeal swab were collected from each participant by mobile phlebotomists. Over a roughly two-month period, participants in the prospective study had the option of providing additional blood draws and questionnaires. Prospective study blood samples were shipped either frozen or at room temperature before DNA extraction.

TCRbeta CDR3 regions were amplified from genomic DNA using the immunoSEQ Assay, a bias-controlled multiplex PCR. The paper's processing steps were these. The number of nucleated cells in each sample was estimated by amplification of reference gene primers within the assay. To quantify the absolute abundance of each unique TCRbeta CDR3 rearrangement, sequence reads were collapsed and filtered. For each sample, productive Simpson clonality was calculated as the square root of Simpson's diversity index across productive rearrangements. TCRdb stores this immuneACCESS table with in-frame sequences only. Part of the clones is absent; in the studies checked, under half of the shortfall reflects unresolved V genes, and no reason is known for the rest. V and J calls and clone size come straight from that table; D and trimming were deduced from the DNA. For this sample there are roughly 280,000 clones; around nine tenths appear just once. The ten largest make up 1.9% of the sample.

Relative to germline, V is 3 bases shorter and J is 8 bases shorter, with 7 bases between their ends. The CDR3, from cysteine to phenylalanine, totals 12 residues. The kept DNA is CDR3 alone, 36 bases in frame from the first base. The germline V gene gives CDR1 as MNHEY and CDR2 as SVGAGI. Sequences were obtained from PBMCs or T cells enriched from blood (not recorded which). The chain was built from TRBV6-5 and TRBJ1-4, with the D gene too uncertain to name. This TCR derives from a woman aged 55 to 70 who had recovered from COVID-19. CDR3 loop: CASSYPLEKLFF. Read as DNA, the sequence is TGTGCCAGCAGTTATCCCCTCGAAAAACTGTTTTTT.